This entry lists 23 T cell receptor beta chains sequenced from one sample in a study of blood T cells in healthy people across ages. Combining a sample-barcoded 5' primer with a J-beta primer mix, a second PCR ran for roughly 6 to 11 cycles. One entry per CDR3 protein, called by TCRdb with MiXCR from the 5' RACE reads. The sample contains fewer than 700,000 distinct CDR3 sequences, around half of which appear only once. The specimen sequenced was blood. These receptors were taken from a man aged 80 or over in good health.

This clonotype showed up just a few times. The rearrangement joins TRBV7-2 to TRBJ2-7; 9 nucleotides line up with TRBD2. The V gene's germline CDR1 is SGHTA and CDR2 FQGNSA. The CDR3 is made up of 16 amino acids. Trimming at V came to 5 bases and at J to 0 bases, leaving 8 bases not matched to a gene. Here the CDR3 DNA reads TGTGCCAGCAGCCTCATACTAGCGGGTAGCTCCTACGAGCAGTACTTC. Its protein product is CASSLILAGSSYEQYF.

This clonotype was detected only a few times. DNA of the CDR3: TGCGCCAGCAGCTTGAAAGGAGCGGGAAGCACAGATACGCAGTATTTT. Its translation is CASSLKGAGSTDTQYF. The chain recombines TRBV5-1 with TRBJ2-3; 7 nucleotides line up with TRBD2. This CDR3 spans 16 amino acids. V was clipped by 1 base and J by 0 bases; unmatched bases: 5. CDR1 SGHRS and CDR2 YFSETQ come from the germline V gene.

This clonotype has ten or more counts. V is TRBV6-5 and J is TRBJ2-3; D call uncertain. Germline CDR1 reads MNHEY; CDR2 reads SVGAGI. V lost 5 bases to trimming and J lost 4 bases, with 13 bases between them. This CDR3 has 14 residues. The CDR3: CASSPGYGADTQYF. The CDR3, as DNA: TGTGCCAGCAGTCCCGGCTATGGGGCAGATACGCAGTATTTT.

J is TRBJ1-2 and V is TRBV15; D ambiguous. The CDR3 has 15 residues. The germline CDR1 and CDR2 sequences are LNHNV and YYDKDF (reference sequence). V was pared by 5 bases and J by 3 bases, with 16 bases between. This CDR3 is CATSPRLGSDYGYTF. The CDR3 bases are TGTGCCACCAGCCCCCGCCTTGGCTCCGACTATGGCTACACCTTC.

The chain uses TRBV18 and TRBJ1-2; no clear D. The CDR3 extends over 15 amino acids. V lost 4 bases and J 2 bases, leaving 14 bases between the germline ends. The germline CDR1 and CDR2 sequences are KGHSH and LQKENI. Written as DNA, the CDR3 is TGTGCCAGCTCACGGGAAGGAGGGATCAACTATGGCTACACCTTC. It codes for CASSREGGINYGYTF.

The chain carries TRBV5-1 and TRBJ2-6; D perhaps matches TRBD2 (5 bases). V was cut by 2 bases and J by 6 bases, with 15 bases left in between. The CDR3 has 16 amino acids. Germline V CDR1 and CDR2: SGHRS, YFSETQ. The CDR3 nucleotides read TGCGCCAGCAGCTTCGGACGGGGTAATCAGGCCAACGTCCTGACTTTC. It encodes CASSFGRGNQANVLTF.

V and J are TRBV6-2 or TRBV6-3 and TRBJ2-3; 7 nucleotides line up with TRBD1. V shed 8 bases and J 5 bases; nucleotides not matched to a gene: 10. The V gene's germline CDR1 is MNHEY and CDR2 SVGEGT. The CDR3 is made up of 14 amino acids. The CDR3 sequence is CASGRQGVGDTQYF. The CDR3 bases are TGTGCCAGCGGACGACAGGGAGTGGGAGATACGCAGTATTTT.

This clonotype appeared a few times. The rearrangement uses TRBV10-3 and TRBJ2-1; D not certain. V was cut by 0 bases and J by 8 bases, with 8 bases left in between. Germline CDR1 and CDR2: ENHRY and SYGVKD. CDR3 length equals 13 residues. CDR3 region: CAISESKVYEQFF. The CDR3, as DNA: TGTGCCATCAGTGAGTCGAAGGTTTATGAGCAGTTCTTC.

The rearrangement joins TRBV6-5 to TRBJ2-1, with a weak D call TRBD2 (6 bases). CDR1 is MNHEY, CDR2 SVGAGI, per germline. This CDR3 has 14 amino acids. The ends were cut back, 0 bases at V and 7 bases at J, with 10 bases in the middle. CDR3 in amino acids: CASSYSRRGNEQFF. The CDR3 DNA reads TGTGCCAGCAGTTACTCGAGGAGGGGTAATGAGCAGTTCTTC.

This chain connects TRBV20-1 to TRBJ2-3, with D unclear. The CDR3 is made up of 13 amino acids. Germline V gene lookup returns CDR1 DFQATT and CDR2 SNEGSKA (reference sequence). Trimming removed 3 bases at V and 4 bases at J, with 11 bases between. The DNA of the CDR3 is TGCAGTGCTAGCAGTGGAAGCGCAGATACGCAGTATTTT. As protein: CSASSGSADTQYF.

The chain combines TRBV7-2 with TRBJ1-6; 7 bases agree with TRBD1. The CDR3 length is 16 residues. The ends lost 6 bases at V and 5 bases at J; junction bases unmatched: 10. Germline CDR1 reads SGHTA; CDR2 reads FQGNSA. As DNA, the CDR3 is TGTGCCAGCAGTTCTGGCCTAGGGGGCAATAATTCACCCCTCCACTTT. Residues: CASSSGLGGNNSPLHF.

The V call is TRBV3-1, the J call TRBJ2-5, with D tentatively TRBD2 (7 bases). The ends were cut back, 6 bases at V and 11 bases at J, with 25 bases in the middle. From germline, CDR1 is LGHDT and CDR2 YNNKEL (reference sequence). CDR3 size: 15 residues. The CDR3 region has the DNA TGTGCCAGCAGGAAAGGGGGGGCAGAAGGCAATGAGCAGTACTTC. Protein product: CASRKGGAEGNEQYF.

This clonotype was seen a few times. This rearrangement joins TRBV9 to TRBJ1-2; no clear D gene. The germline gives CDR1 SGDLS, CDR2 YYNGEE. The V end was cut by 0 bases, the J end by 4 bases, with 19 bases between. The CDR3 totals 17 residues. CDR3 sequence reads: CASSVDGLAETTYGYTF. In DNA, the CDR3 is TGTGCCAGCAGCGTAGATGGACTTGCCGAAACGACCTATGGCTACACCTTC.

This clonotype has more than one count but fewer than ten. The chain employs TRBV29-1 and TRBJ2-3; TRBD2 matches 7 bases. There are 16 residues in the CDR3. With 0 bases clipped from V and 3 bases from J, the junction kept 9 bases outside the gene matches. The germline V gene encodes CDR1 SQVTM and CDR2 ANQGSEA. The CDR3 nucleotides are TGCAGCGTTGAAGATCTTCGCCGGGGAGGGACAGATACGCAGTATTTT. This gives the protein CSVEDLRRGGTDTQYF.

The chain joins TRBV7-3 to TRBJ1-2, with D hard to call. The CDR3 covers 16 residues. V was cut by 0 bases and J by 4 bases, with 15 bases left in between. The germline gives CDR1 SGHTA, CDR2 FQGTGA. CDR3: CASSLTMDPDGYGYTF. The CDR3, as DNA: TGTGCCAGCAGCTTAACGATGGACCCGGACGGCTATGGCTACACCTTC.

The DNA of the CDR3 is TGCAGTGCTAGATCCCCTGGGACAGATACGCAGTATTTT. It is translated as CSARSPGTDTQYF. V and J are TRBV20-1 and TRBJ2-3; D not resolved. V was pared by 2 bases and J by 3 bases, with 9 bases between. This CDR3 is built from 13 residues. CDR1 is DFQATT and CDR2 is SNEGSKA in the germline V gene (reference sequence).

The chain is built from TRBV7-2 and TRBJ2-3, with a tentative D call TRBD2 (5 bases). This CDR3 has 14 residues. Germline assignment: CDR1 SGHTA and CDR2 FQGNSA. Trimming removed 1 base from V and 8 bases from J, with 13 bases in between. CDR3 sequence reads: CASSLERQAGTQYF. The CDR3 DNA is TGTGCCAGCAGCTTAGAACGTCAGGCGGGTACGCAGTATTTT.

The table lists this clonotype with a few counts. Possible read error: a much larger clone is one base away. This chain uses TRBV6-5 with TRBJ2-3; D unresolved. Germline CDR1 and CDR2: MNHEY and SVGAGI. Trimming took off 5 bases at V and 5 bases at J, with 11 bases between the two ends. The CDR3 has 13 amino acids. The CDR3 region has the DNA TGTGCCAGCAGTGACGGGTTCGGAGATACGCAGTATTTT. Encoded protein: CASSDGFGDTQYF.

The J gene is TRBJ1-1, the V gene TRBV7-8; D not certain. V dropped 1 base and J dropped 10 bases, with 16 bases sitting between them. The CDR3 is 14 residues long. Germline CDR1 is SGHVS and CDR2 is FQNEAQ. CDR3 sequence (DNA): TGTGCCAGCAGCTTAGTGGGCGGGATCGATGGAGCTTTCTTT. Protein: CASSLVGGIDGAFF.

This clonotype has only a few counts. The rearrangement joins TRBV7-9 to TRBJ2-5, with 7 bases matching TRBD1. Germline V CDR1 and CDR2: SEHNR, FQNEAQ (reference sequence). This CDR3 comprises 17 residues. Trimming at V came to 5 bases and at J to 0 bases, leaving 12 bases not matched to a gene. CDR3 nucleotides: TGTGCCAGCAGCGCCCGGACAGGTACCCTTTACCAAGAGACCCAGTACTTC. The encoded protein is CASSARTGTLYQETQYF.

This clonotype was detected many times. V gene TRBV6-6 combines with J gene TRBJ2-7; D possibly corresponds to TRBD1 (6 bases). CDR3 length equals 12 residues. V was clipped by 5 bases and J by 6 bases, with 11 bases between them. CDR1 is MNHNY and CDR2 is SVGAGI in the germline V gene (reference sequence). The CDR3 here is CASSHPGVEQYF. The CDR3 nucleotides are TGTGCCAGCAGTCACCCAGGGGTCGAGCAGTACTTC.

This chain uses TRBV7-2 with TRBJ2-7; TRBD1 matches at 8 bases. Germline V gene lookup returns CDR1 SGHTA and CDR2 FQGNSA. The V and J ends lost 3 bases and 2 bases, in that order; junction bases with no gene match: 12. The CDR3 extends over 17 amino acids. The DNA of the CDR3 is TGTGCCAGCAGCTTTCCTACGACAGGGGCGAGGACCTACGAGCAGTACTTC. The encoded protein is CASSFPTTGARTYEQYF.

The rearrangement links TRBV6-6 to TRBJ2-3; D remains unclear. V lost 3 bases to trimming and J lost 3 bases, with 7 bases between them. The V gene's germline CDR1 is MNHNY and CDR2 SVGAGI (reference sequence). The CDR3 covers 13 residues. CDR3 nucleotide sequence: TGTGCCAGCAGTTATTATCCTACAGATACGCAGTATTTT. Residues: CASSYYPTDTQYF.